What follows is one T cell receptor (beta chain) and its context. The data are from a study of OX40 agonist ivuxolimab in advanced cancers. Enrollment shut out patients with autoimmune disease history or systemic immunosuppression. TCRdb keeps only in-frame clones here, not all; method: immunoSEQ multiplex PCR. The sample comprises 60,000 to 70,000 clones, about 80% of which are singletons, and 1% to 1.5% rests with the top ten. This specimen consisted of CD4+ or CD8+ T cells sorted from blood, obtained in a trial of the OX40 agonist ivuxolimab. This TCR came from an adult with an advanced solid tumor such as melanoma, head and neck, liver or kidney cancer.

CDR3 sequence (DNA): TGCGCCAGCGGTAAGAACACTGAAGCTTTCTTT. Amino acid sequence: CASGKNTEAFF. The chain combines TRBV10-1 with TRBJ1-1, with D hard to call. V shed 8 bases and J shed 1 base, with 5 bases lying between them. CDR1 is WNHNN and CDR2 is SYGVQD in the germline V gene (reference sequence). The CDR3 consists of 11 residues.